A selection of T cell receptor beta chains follows, all from one sample in a study of neurological immune-mediated disorders. Using its own MiXCR run on the 5' RACE reads, TCRdb lists one record per CDR3 protein. The sample carries 90,000 to 100,000 distinct CDR3 sequences, 3.5% recorded once. The sample consisted of PBMCs. The origin of the receptors is a woman aged 18-29 years with multiple sclerosis. The CDR3 runs from the conserved cysteine through the conserved F or W. The D gene is left open where the match is weak. Size is stated for part of the rows, as once, few or many counts, or as a class when the clone is expanded.

V gene: TRBV20-1
J gene: TRBJ2-1
clone size: many
D gene: NA
CDR3 DNA: TGCAGTGCTAGCGGGAATCGGAATGAGCAGTTCTTC
CDR3 protein: CSASGNRNEQFF

V gene: TRBV12-3/TRBV12-4
J gene: TRBJ2-5
clone size: many
D gene: TRBD2
CDR3 DNA: TGTGCCAGCGGGTCGTACGGGGGGGAGACCCAGTACTTC
CDR3 protein: CASGSYGGETQYF

V gene: TRBV4-1
J gene: TRBJ2-1
clone size: many
D gene: TRBD1
CDR3 DNA: TGCGCCAGCAGCCAACGACAGGGGGCTCTCGGCAATGAGCAGTTCTTC
CDR3 protein: CASSQRQGALGNEQFF

V gene: TRBV28
J gene: TRBJ2-6
clone size: many
D gene: NA
CDR3 DNA: TGTGCCAGTTCAACCGAGAGCTCTGGGGCCAACGTCCTGACTTTC
CDR3 protein: CASSTESSGANVLTF

V gene: TRBV5-1
J gene: TRBJ1-1
clone size: many
D gene: TRBD1
CDR3 DNA: TGCGCCAGCAGCTTGGACAGGGGCGGGGTAGCTTTCTTT
CDR3 protein: CASSLDRGGVAFF

V gene: TRBV7-3
J gene: TRBJ2-3
clone size: many
D gene: NA
CDR3 DNA: TGTGCCAGCAGCTTACAGGGGAGCACAGATACGCAGTATTTT
CDR3 protein: CASSLQGSTDTQYF

V gene: TRBV27
J gene: TRBJ2-7
clone size: many
D gene: TRBD1
CDR3 DNA: TGTGCCAGCAGTCACCGCTCGGACAGGTCGGCGGGCGAGCAGTACTTC
CDR3 protein: CASSHRSDRSAGEQYF

V gene: TRBV6-5
J gene: TRBJ2-5
clone size: many
D gene: TRBD2
CDR3 DNA: TGTGCCAGCAGTTCTTCACTTCCCGGGACTAGCGGGAGTTTGGAGACCCAGTACTTC
CDR3 protein: CASSSSLPGTSGSLETQYF

V gene: TRBV6-6
J gene: TRBJ2-7
clone size: many
D gene: NA
CDR3 DNA: TGTGCCAGCACCAACAACTACGAGCAGTACTTC
CDR3 protein: CASTNNYEQYF

V gene: TRBV5-1
J gene: TRBJ2-1
clone size: many
D gene: NA
CDR3 DNA: TGCGCCAGCAGCTTGGGGCAGGGTAATGAGCAGTTCTTC
CDR3 protein: CASSLGQGNEQFF

V gene: TRBV11-2
J gene: TRBJ1-1
clone size: many
D gene: NA
CDR3 DNA: TGTGCCAGCAGCCGGGGGGGTAGGGATTTCTTT
CDR3 protein: CASSRGGRDFF

V gene: TRBV20-1
J gene: TRBJ1-1
clone size: many
D gene: NA
CDR3 DNA: TGCAGTGCTAGTGCTCGGGGCACTCGGAACACTGAAGCTTTCTTT
CDR3 protein: CSASARGTRNTEAFF

V gene: TRBV7-6
J gene: TRBJ2-1
clone size: many
D gene: TRBD2
CDR3 DNA: TGTGCCAGCAGCTTAGGCTGGACTAGCGGGACCAATGAGCAGTTCTTC
CDR3 protein: CASSLGWTSGTNEQFF

V gene: TRBV7-9
J gene: TRBJ1-1
clone size: many
D gene: NA
CDR3 DNA: TGTGCCAGCAGCCGGGTAGGGGGAATGAACACTGAAGCTTTCTTT
CDR3 protein: CASSRVGGMNTEAFF

V gene: TRBV20-1
J gene: TRBJ2-1
clone size: many
D gene: NA
CDR3 DNA: TGCAGTGCTAGATCGACCGGGGACTACAATGAGCAGTTCTTC
CDR3 protein: CSARSTGDYNEQFF

V gene: TRBV6-2/TRBV6-3
J gene: TRBJ2-4
clone size: many
D gene: NA
CDR3 DNA: TGTGCCAGCAGCTACGATGTGGGGGTCCAGTACTTC
CDR3 protein: CASSYDVGVQYF

V gene: TRBV5-1
J gene: TRBJ1-3
clone size: many
D gene: TRBD1
CDR3 DNA: TGCGCCAGCAGCAGGACAGGGACGTCCTCTGGAAACACCATATATTTT
CDR3 protein: CASSRTGTSSGNTIYF

V gene: TRBV20-1
J gene: TRBJ2-5
clone size: many
D gene: NA
CDR3 DNA: TGCAGTGCAAAGGGATCTAAGCAGACCCAGTACTTC
CDR3 protein: CSAKGSKQTQYF

V gene: TRBV14
J gene: TRBJ1-2
clone size: many
D gene: NA
CDR3 DNA: TGTGCCAGCAGCCAAGACCCGGCAGGGAACTATGGCTACACCTTC
CDR3 protein: CASSQDPAGNYGYTF

V gene: TRBV5-1
J gene: TRBJ2-5
clone size: many
D gene: TRBD2
CDR3 DNA: TGCGCCAGCAGCTCGGCGGGGGGGCCCGGGGAGACCCAGTACTTC
CDR3 protein: CASSSAGGPGETQYF

V gene: TRBV4-2
J gene: TRBJ2-4
clone size: many
D gene: TRBD2
CDR3 DNA: TGTGCCAGCAGCCAAGTTCGGCCTAGCGGGGGCGGGGACATTCAGTACTTC
CDR3 protein: CASSQVRPSGGGDIQYF

V gene: TRBV11-3
J gene: TRBJ2-1
clone size: many
D gene: NA
CDR3 DNA: TGTGCCAGCAGCCTCCCGATTTTCAGGGGTGGAGGGCAGTTCTTC
CDR3 protein: CASSLPIFRGGGQFF

V gene: TRBV11-2
J gene: TRBJ2-1
clone size: many
D gene: NA
CDR3 DNA: TGTGCCAGCAGCTTGGCGGGAACCTACAATGAGCAGTTCTTC
CDR3 protein: CASSLAGTYNEQFF

V gene: TRBV3-1
J gene: TRBJ2-7
clone size: many
D gene: TRBD1
CDR3 DNA: TGTGCCAGCAGCCAAGAGTCGGTGACAGGGGTGCCCGAGCAGTACTTC
CDR3 protein: CASSQESVTGVPEQYF

V gene: TRBV20-1
J gene: TRBJ1-5
clone size: many
D gene: TRBD1
CDR3 DNA: TGCAGTGCTGGACAGGGCGGTCAGCCCCAGCATTTT
CDR3 protein: CSAGQGGQPQHF

V gene: TRBV5-1
J gene: TRBJ1-1
clone size: NA
D gene: TRBD1
CDR3 DNA: TGCGCCAGCAGCTGGGGGGACAGATTGAACACTGAAGCTTTCTTT
CDR3 protein: CASSWGDRLNTEAFF

V gene: TRBV11-2
J gene: TRBJ1-6
clone size: many
D gene: NA
CDR3 DNA: TGTGCCAGCAGCTTAGTAGGGACGGATAATTCACCCCTCCACTTT
CDR3 protein: CASSLVGTDNSPLHF

V gene: TRBV9
J gene: TRBJ2-3
clone size: many
D gene: NA
CDR3 DNA: TGTGCCAGCAGCGTAGCCTCAGATACGCAGTATTTT
CDR3 protein: CASSVASDTQYF

V gene: TRBV11-2
J gene: TRBJ1-1
clone size: many
D gene: NA
CDR3 DNA: TGTGCCAGCAGCTTAGTAATGTCAGGGTTGTACACTGAAGCTTTCTTT
CDR3 protein: CASSLVMSGLYTEAFF

V gene: TRBV5-4
J gene: TRBJ1-2
clone size: many
D gene: TRBD1
CDR3 DNA: TGTGCCAGCAGCACCCACAGGGGATCTGGCTACACCTTC
CDR3 protein: CASSTHRGSGYTF

V gene: TRBV6-2/TRBV6-3
J gene: TRBJ2-7
clone size: many
D gene: TRBD2
CDR3 DNA: TGTGCCAGCAGTCCGACTAGCGTCCCCTACGAGCAGTACTTC
CDR3 protein: CASSPTSVPYEQYF

V gene: TRBV28
J gene: TRBJ2-5
clone size: few
D gene: NA
CDR3 DNA: TGTGCCAGTGAGGGACGTCGAACCCAAGAGACCCAGTACTTC
CDR3 protein: CASEGRRTQETQYF

V gene: TRBV5-1
J gene: TRBJ2-1
clone size: many
D gene: NA
CDR3 DNA: TGCGCCAGCAGCTCCATGGGGTGGGGGAGGAATGAGCAGTTCTTC
CDR3 protein: CASSSMGWGRNEQFF

V gene: TRBV27
J gene: TRBJ1-5
clone size: many
D gene: NA
CDR3 DNA: TGTGCCAGCAGGGAGGGGGGCTATAGCAATCAGCCCCAGCATTTT
CDR3 protein: CASREGGYSNQPQHF

V gene: TRBV5-1
J gene: TRBJ1-2
clone size: many
D gene: NA
CDR3 DNA: TGCGCCAGCAGCTTGGAGGGACACCTCACCTATGGCTACACCTTC
CDR3 protein: CASSLEGHLTYGYTF

V gene: TRBV27
J gene: TRBJ1-1
clone size: many
D gene: NA
CDR3 DNA: TGTGCCAGCAGTTCGATAGGACGGGTGGACACTGAAGCTTTCTTT
CDR3 protein: CASSSIGRVDTEAFF

V gene: TRBV7-2
J gene: TRBJ1-1
clone size: many
D gene: NA
CDR3 DNA: TGTGCCAGCAGTGGGGGACGGAGGAACACTGAAGCTTTCTTT
CDR3 protein: CASSGGRRNTEAFF

V gene: TRBV2
J gene: TRBJ2-1
clone size: many
D gene: TRBD1
CDR3 DNA: TGTGCCAGCACCCCCCAAATGGCAGGGGGTTACAATGAGCAGTTCTTC
CDR3 protein: CASTPQMAGGYNEQFF

V gene: TRBV5-1
J gene: TRBJ2-3
clone size: many
D gene: NA
CDR3 DNA: TGCGCCAGCAGCCGTCTCCGAGATACGCAGTATTTT
CDR3 protein: CASSRLRDTQYF

V gene: TRBV12-3/TRBV12-4
J gene: TRBJ1-1
clone size: many
D gene: NA
CDR3 DNA: TGTGCCAGCAGCATCGGCACTGAAGCTTTCTTT
CDR3 protein: CASSIGTEAFF

V gene: TRBV12-3/TRBV12-4
J gene: TRBJ2-7
clone size: NA
D gene: NA
CDR3 DNA: TGTGCCAGCAGTTTTGAGGGGTGGGAGCAGTACTTC
CDR3 protein: CASSFEGWEQYF

V gene: TRBV5-5
J gene: TRBJ1-5
clone size: many
D gene: NA
CDR3 DNA: TGTGCCAGCAGCTTCGGGCACAAAAATCAGCCCCAGCATTTT
CDR3 protein: CASSFGHKNQPQHF

V gene: TRBV29-1
J gene: TRBJ2-3
clone size: many
D gene: TRBD2
CDR3 DNA: TGCAGCGTCTCCCGGACTAGAAGCACAGATACGCAGTATTTT
CDR3 protein: CSVSRTRSTDTQYF

V gene: TRBV29-1
J gene: TRBJ2-7
clone size: many
D gene: NA
CDR3 DNA: TGCAGCGTGACCAATTTAGGAGCAGAGACCTACGAGCAGTACTTC
CDR3 protein: CSVTNLGAETYEQYF

V gene: TRBV20-1
J gene: TRBJ1-5
clone size: many
D gene: NA
CDR3 DNA: TGCAGTGCTAGCCTCGGATATAGCAATCAGCCCCAGCATTTT
CDR3 protein: CSASLGYSNQPQHF

V gene: TRBV12-3/TRBV12-4
J gene: TRBJ1-3
clone size: many
D gene: NA
CDR3 DNA: TGTGCCAGCAGTTTGACAGTAGGAAACACCATATATTTT
CDR3 protein: CASSLTVGNTIYF

V gene: TRBV20-1
J gene: TRBJ1-1
clone size: many
D gene: NA
CDR3 DNA: TGCAGTGCTACCATAGTGGGATACATGAACACTGAAGCTTTCTTT
CDR3 protein: CSATIVGYMNTEAFF

V gene: TRBV20-1
J gene: TRBJ2-5
clone size: many
D gene: TRBD2
CDR3 DNA: TGCAGTGCTAGAGACCCCCGACTAGCGGGGGTCCAAGAGACCCAGTACTTC
CDR3 protein: CSARDPRLAGVQETQYF

V gene: TRBV20-1
J gene: TRBJ1-1
clone size: many
D gene: NA
CDR3 DNA: TGCAGTGCTTGTACGAACACTGAAGCTTTCTTT
CDR3 protein: CSACTNTEAFF

V gene: TRBV5-1
J gene: TRBJ1-5
clone size: many
D gene: NA
CDR3 DNA: TGCGCCAGCAGCTTCGGGGCATCCCCCAATCAGCCCCAGCATTTT
CDR3 protein: CASSFGASPNQPQHF

V gene: TRBV6-5
J gene: TRBJ2-1
clone size: many
D gene: TRBD1
CDR3 DNA: TGTGCCAGCAGTCGCCGGGACAGTGGACAGCGCGAGCAGTTCTTC
CDR3 protein: CASSRRDSGQREQFF

V gene: TRBV5-1
J gene: TRBJ2-2
clone size: NA
D gene: NA
CDR3 DNA: TGCGCCAGCAGCTCCTATATATTTGCCGGGACAACCCTCACCGGGGAGCTGTTTTTT
CDR3 protein: CASSSYIFAGTTLTGELFF

V gene: TRBV20-1
J gene: TRBJ1-5
clone size: many
D gene: TRBD1
CDR3 DNA: TGCAGTGCCCAGGGGGGACAGTACGGGAATCAGCCCCAGCATTTT
CDR3 protein: CSAQGGQYGNQPQHF

V gene: TRBV7-7
J gene: TRBJ2-5
clone size: many
D gene: TRBD2
CDR3 DNA: TGTGCCAGCAGTTCGGGACTAGCGGGGGGGTCAGAGACCCAGTACTTC
CDR3 protein: CASSSGLAGGSETQYF

V gene: TRBV20-1
J gene: TRBJ2-1
clone size: many
D gene: TRBD2
CDR3 DNA: TGCAGTGCTAGTTCTTTGGCTAGCGGGACCCACAATGAGCAGTTCTTC
CDR3 protein: CSASSLASGTHNEQFF